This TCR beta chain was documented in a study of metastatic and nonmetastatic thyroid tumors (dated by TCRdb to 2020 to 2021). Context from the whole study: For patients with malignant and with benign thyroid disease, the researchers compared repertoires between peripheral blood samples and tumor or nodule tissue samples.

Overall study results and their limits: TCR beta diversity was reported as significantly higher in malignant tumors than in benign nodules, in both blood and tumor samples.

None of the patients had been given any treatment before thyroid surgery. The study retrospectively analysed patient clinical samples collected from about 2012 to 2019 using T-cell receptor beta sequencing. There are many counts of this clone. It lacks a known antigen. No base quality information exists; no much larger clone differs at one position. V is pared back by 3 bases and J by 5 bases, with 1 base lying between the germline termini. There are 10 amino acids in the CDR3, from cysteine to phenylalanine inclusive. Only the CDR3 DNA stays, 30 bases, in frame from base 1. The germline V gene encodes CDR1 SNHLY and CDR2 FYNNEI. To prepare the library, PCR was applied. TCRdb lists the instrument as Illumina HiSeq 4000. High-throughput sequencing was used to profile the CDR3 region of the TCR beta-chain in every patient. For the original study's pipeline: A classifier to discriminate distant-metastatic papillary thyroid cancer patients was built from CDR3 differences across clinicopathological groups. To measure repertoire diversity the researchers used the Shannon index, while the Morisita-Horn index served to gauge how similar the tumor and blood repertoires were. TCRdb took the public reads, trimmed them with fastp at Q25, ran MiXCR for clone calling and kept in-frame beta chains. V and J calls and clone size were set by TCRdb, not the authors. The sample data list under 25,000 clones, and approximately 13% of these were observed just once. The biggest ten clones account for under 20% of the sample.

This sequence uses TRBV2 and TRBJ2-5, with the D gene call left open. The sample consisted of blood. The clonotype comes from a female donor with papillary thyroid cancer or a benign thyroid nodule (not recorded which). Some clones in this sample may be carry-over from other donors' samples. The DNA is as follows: TGTGCCAGCAGTGACGAGACCCAGTACTTC. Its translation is CASSDETQYF.